The TCR beta chain under discussion was sequenced for a study of regulatory T cells in long-lasting Graves disease. Both iRepertoire HTBI primers and Arm-PCR of CDR3 regions were used to build the TCR beta libraries. A single record per CDR3 protein comes from TCRdb applying MiXCR to the multiplex PCR reads. The table includes around 450,000 distinct CDR3 sequences, 14% to 15% detected once. The CDR3 covers 14 residues. The germline V gene encodes CDR1 LGHDT and CDR2 YNNKEL (reference sequence). Study observations and caveats: There was favoring of TRBV28, TRBJ1-2 and TRBJ2-5 in persistent disease.

This clonotype was counted many times. Its antigen is unknown. Documented time point: newly diagnosed GD, antithyroid drugs for less than 3 months. From RNA extracted from PBMCs, the TCR library was made. This sample also appeared in a second study, on T cells in Graves' hyperthyroidism and ophthalmopathy.

Sequences were derived from peripheral blood mononuclear cells (PBMCs), sampled at new diagnosis, from a patient treated with antithyroid drugs. The chain employs TRBV3-1 and TRBJ2-5; D is undetermined. TRBJ2-1 matches the DNA end more closely, so the J call is doubtful. The receptor was derived from a woman in her thirties or forties with Graves disease. As DNA, the CDR3 is TGTGCCAGCAGCCAAGTGGTAGGAAACAATGAGCAGTTCTTC. This sequence encodes CASSQVVGNNEQFF.